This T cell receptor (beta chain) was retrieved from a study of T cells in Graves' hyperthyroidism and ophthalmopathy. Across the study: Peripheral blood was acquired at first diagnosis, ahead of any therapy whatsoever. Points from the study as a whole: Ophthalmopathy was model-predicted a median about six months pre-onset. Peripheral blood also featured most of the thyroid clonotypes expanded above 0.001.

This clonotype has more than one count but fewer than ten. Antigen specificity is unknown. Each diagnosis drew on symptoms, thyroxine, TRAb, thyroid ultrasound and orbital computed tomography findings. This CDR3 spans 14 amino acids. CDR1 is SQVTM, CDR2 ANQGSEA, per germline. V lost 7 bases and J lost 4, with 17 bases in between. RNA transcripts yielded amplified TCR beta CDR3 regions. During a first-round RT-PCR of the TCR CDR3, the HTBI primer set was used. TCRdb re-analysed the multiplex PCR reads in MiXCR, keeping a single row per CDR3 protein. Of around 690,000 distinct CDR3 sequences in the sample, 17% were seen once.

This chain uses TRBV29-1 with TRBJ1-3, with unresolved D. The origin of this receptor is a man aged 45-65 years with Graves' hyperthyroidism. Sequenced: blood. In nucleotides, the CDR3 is TGCAGCGCACTAATTATGGAACGGGGAAACACCATATATTTT. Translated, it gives CSALIMERGNTIYF.